The 10 T cell receptor beta chains below come from one sample, sequenced in a study of T-cell reconstitution after alpha-beta-depleted transplantation in children (dated by TCRdb to the mid-2010s). In light of the paper, this sample's treatment or condition label describes: allogeneic hematopoietic cell transplantation with graft depleted of TCRalphabeta T cells and CD19 B cells. The library relied on PCR. Sequenced on an Illumina HiSeq 2500. TCR libraries were prepared with molecular barcoding, using unique molecular identifiers to normalize TCRbeta repertoire quantification. The raw public data were reprocessed by TCRdb itself: fastp quality trimming at Q25, MiXCR clonotype calling, in-frame beta chains only. CDR3 protein duplicates are merged, each entry listing the most common genes and DNA. This sample has about 110,000 distinct CDR3 sequences in its table, and about 6.5% of those were observed once. The ten most abundant clones make up approximately 25% of the sample.

The sample was PBMCs, mostly from graft donor cells, taken 360 days after TCRalphabeta/CD19-depleted stem cell transplant. The origin of the receptors is a male patient aged 2-9 years who had a stem cell transplant for acute lymphoblastic leukemia, so the T cells may come from the graft donor.

This clonotype has a handful of counts. This chain uses TRBV4-2 with TRBJ2-7; 12 nucleotides align to TRBD1. CDR1 and CDR2 (germline): LGHNA, YNFKEQ. The J segment lost 6 bases and the V segment lost 1 base, leaving 7 bases of the junction unmatched. The CDR3 contains 16 residues. DNA for the CDR3: TGTGCCAGCAGCCAAGGGGCCGGGACAGGGGGCGGCGAGCAGTACTTC. It codes for CASSQGAGTGGGEQYF.

This clonotype was seen only a few times. The CDR3 here is CASSQDWGRAHEAFF. The CDR3 bases are TGTGCCAGCAGCCAAGATTGGGGCAGAGCCCATGAAGCTTTCTTT. The chain links TRBV3-1 to TRBJ1-1, with TRBD1 as a possible D gene (5 bases). Germline assignment: CDR1 LGHDT and CDR2 YNNKEL (reference sequence). CDR3 length equals 15 residues. Trimming shortened V by 0 bases and J by 7 bases, and 15 bases separated the two germline ends.

This clonotype was recorded many times. The chain couples TRBV4-3 to TRBJ2-1, with D tentatively TRBD2 (6 bases). Germline V gene data show CDR1 as LGHNA and CDR2 as YSLEER. This CDR3 has 17 amino acids. The V end lost 0 bases, the J end lost 3 bases, and 15 bases lay between the germline ends. Here the CDR3 DNA reads TGCGCCAGCAGCCAAGAGCTTTACGGCGGGGTCTACAATGAGCAGTTCTTC. The encoded protein is CASSQELYGGVYNEQFF.

This clonotype was seen repeatedly, ten times or more. This chain connects TRBV9 to TRBJ1-2; the match to TRBD1 covers 11 bases. The CDR3 is 15 residues long. The germline V gene has CDR1 SGDLS and CDR2 YYNGEE. V dropped 2 bases and J dropped 2; count of bases not matched to a gene: 2. Here the CDR3 DNA reads TGTGCCAGCAGCGTCTGGACAGGGGGCAACTATGGCTACACCTTC. Amino acids: CASSVWTGGNYGYTF. Based on the CDR3 plus reference TRBV9 and TRBJ1-2, the full variable domain is DSGVTQTPKHLITATGQRVTLRCSPRSGDLSVYWYQQSLDQGLQFLIQYYNGEERAKGNILERFSAQQFPDLHSELNLSSLELGDSALYFCASSVWTGGNYGYTFGSGTRLTVV.

This clonotype came up a few times. The chain couples TRBV4-3 to TRBJ2-7, with D uncertain. The V gene's germline CDR1 is LGHNA and CDR2 YSLEER. Trimming shortened V by 5 bases and J by 5 bases, and 19 bases separated the two germline ends. There are 15 residues in the CDR3. CDR3 nucleotides: TGCGCCAGCAGCTCTACCGCACAAGGAGTCCACGAGCAGTACTTC. It is translated as CASSSTAQGVHEQYF.

This clonotype was found many times. This rearrangement joins TRBV7-3 to TRBJ2-5; 8 bases agree with TRBD1. Trimming took 6 bases from V and 1 from J; bases not matched to a gene: 19. CDR3 length: 19 amino acids. Germline-derived CDR1 and CDR2 are SGHTA and FQGTGA. The chain's CDR3 is CASRRTGKTDLAGQETQYF. CDR3 in DNA: TGTGCCAGCAGGAGGACAGGGAAGACAGATCTGGCTGGCCAAGAGACCCAGTACTTC.

The table lists this clonotype with many counts. J is TRBJ2-7 and V is TRBV7-2; D is perhaps TRBD2 (6 bases). This CDR3 is built from 14 residues. Looked up from germline, CDR1 is SGHTA and CDR2 is FQGNSA. The germline V and J ends were trimmed by 8 bases and 4 bases, with 18 bases remaining between them. CDR3: CASSSGRFRYEQYF. CDR3 in DNA: TGTGCCAGCTCTTCGGGGAGGTTTAGATACGAGCAGTACTTC. Looking up the rest from reference TRBV7-2 and TRBJ2-7 gives the full variable domain: GAGVSQSPSNKVTEKGKDVELRCDPISGHTALYWYRQSLGQGLEFLIYFQGNSAPDKSGLPSDRFSAERTGGSVSTLTIQRTQQEDSAVYLCASSSGRFRYEQYFGPGTRLTVT.

This clonotype was picked up many times. It may be a read error: a sequence one base away is much more abundant. This chain links TRBV7-2 with TRBJ2-5; D remains unclear. This CDR3 is 10 amino acids long. CDR1 is SGHTA, CDR2 FQGNSA, per germline. V lost 8 bases and J lost 1, with 2 bases in between. This chain's CDR3 is CASRQETQYF. DNA for the CDR3: TGTGCCAGCCGCCAAGAGACCCAGTACTTC. Variable domain in full (rest from reference TRBV7-2 and TRBJ2-5): GAGVSQSPSNKVTEKGKDVELRCDPISGHTALYWYRQSLGQGLEFLIYFQGNSAPDKSGLPSDRFSAERTGGSVSTLTIQRTQQEDSAVYLCASRQETQYFGPGTRLLVL.

CDR3 bases: TGTGCCAGCAGCCAAGATACGACAGATTACAATGAGCAGTTCTTC. Protein: CASSQDTTDYNEQFF. The V gene is TRBV3-1, the J gene TRBJ2-1, with D perhaps matching TRBD1 (5 bases). This CDR3 is built from 15 residues. Per germline, CDR1 LGHDT and CDR2 YNNKEL (reference sequence). The V and J ends lost 0 bases and 4 bases respectively, with 10 bases between them.

In its sample, this clonotype was seen a few times. The chain employs TRBV7-2 and TRBJ1-5; no definite D call. Germline V lookup: CDR1 SGHTA, CDR2 FQGNSA. The CDR3 covers 14 residues. V was trimmed by 5 bases and J by 3 bases, leaving 11 bases between them. The CDR3 region has the DNA TGTGCCAGCAGCCACCCCGGGGTCAATCAGCCCCAGCATTTT. It encodes CASSHPGVNQPQHF.